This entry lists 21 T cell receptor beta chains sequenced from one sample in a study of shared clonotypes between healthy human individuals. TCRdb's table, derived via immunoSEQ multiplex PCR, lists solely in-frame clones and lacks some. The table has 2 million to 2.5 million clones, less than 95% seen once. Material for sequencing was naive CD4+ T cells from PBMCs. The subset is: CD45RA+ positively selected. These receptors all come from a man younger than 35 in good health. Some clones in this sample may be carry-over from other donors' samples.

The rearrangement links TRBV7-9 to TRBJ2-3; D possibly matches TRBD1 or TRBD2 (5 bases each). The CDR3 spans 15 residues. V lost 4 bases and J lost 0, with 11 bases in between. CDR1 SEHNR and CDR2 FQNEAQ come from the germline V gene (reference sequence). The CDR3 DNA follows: TGTGCCAGCAGCTCCGGCCGGGACAGCACAGATACGCAGTATTTT. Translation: CASSSGRDSTDTQYF.

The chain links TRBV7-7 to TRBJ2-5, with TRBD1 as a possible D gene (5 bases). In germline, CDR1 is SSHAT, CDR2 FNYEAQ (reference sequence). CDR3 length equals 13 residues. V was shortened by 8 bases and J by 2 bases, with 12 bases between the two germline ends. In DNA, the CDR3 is TGTGCCAGCGGCCAGGGCTCACAAGAGACCCAGTACTTC. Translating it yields CASGQGSQETQYF.

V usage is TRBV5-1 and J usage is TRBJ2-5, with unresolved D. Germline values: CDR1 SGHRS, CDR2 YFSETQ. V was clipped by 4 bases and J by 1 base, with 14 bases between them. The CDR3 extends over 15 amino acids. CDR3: CASSLTTMAQETQYF. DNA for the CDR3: TGCGCCAGCAGCCTAACGACGATGGCCCAAGAGACCCAGTACTTC.

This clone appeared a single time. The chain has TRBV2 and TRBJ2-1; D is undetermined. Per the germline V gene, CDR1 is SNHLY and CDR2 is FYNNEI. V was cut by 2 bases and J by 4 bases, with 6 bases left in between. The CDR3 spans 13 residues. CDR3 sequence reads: CASSEIAYNEQFF. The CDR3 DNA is TGTGCCAGCAGTGAAATTGCGTACAATGAGCAGTTCTTC.

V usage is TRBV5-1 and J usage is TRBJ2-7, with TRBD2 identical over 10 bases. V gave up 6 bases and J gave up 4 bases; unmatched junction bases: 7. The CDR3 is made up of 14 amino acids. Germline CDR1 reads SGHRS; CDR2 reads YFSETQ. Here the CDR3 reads CASNPLAGEYEQYF. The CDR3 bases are TGCGCCAGCAACCCCCTAGCGGGAGAATACGAGCAGTACTTC.

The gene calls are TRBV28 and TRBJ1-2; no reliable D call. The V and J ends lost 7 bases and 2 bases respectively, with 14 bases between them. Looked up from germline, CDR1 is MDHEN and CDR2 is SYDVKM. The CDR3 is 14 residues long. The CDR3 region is CASIGPLQNYGYTF. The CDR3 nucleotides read TGTGCCAGCATCGGGCCTCTCCAAAACTATGGCTACACCTTC.

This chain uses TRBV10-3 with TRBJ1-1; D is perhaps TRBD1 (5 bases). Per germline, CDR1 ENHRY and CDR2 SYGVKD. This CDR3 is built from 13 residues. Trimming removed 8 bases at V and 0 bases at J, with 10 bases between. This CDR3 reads CAIRGSLNTEAFF. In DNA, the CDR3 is TGTGCCATCCGGGGGTCTTTGAACACTGAAGCTTTCTTT.

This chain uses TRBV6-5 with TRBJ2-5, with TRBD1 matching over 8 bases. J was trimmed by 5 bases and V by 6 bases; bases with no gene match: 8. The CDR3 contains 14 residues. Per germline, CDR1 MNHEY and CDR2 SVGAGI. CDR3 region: CASRGQGAKETQYF. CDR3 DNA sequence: TGTGCCAGCAGGGGGCAGGGGGCAAAGGAGACCCAGTACTTC.

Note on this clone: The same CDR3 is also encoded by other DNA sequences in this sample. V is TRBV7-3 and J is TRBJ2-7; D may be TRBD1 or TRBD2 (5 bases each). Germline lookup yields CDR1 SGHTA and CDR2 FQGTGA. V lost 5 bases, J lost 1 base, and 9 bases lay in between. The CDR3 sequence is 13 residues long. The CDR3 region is CASSRDRSYEQYF. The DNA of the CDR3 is TGTGCCAGCAGCCGGGACCGATCCTACGAGCAGTACTTC.

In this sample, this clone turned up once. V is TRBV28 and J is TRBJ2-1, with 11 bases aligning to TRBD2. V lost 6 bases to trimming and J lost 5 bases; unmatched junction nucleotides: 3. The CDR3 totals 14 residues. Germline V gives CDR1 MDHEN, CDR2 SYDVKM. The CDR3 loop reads CASSGTSGHNEQFF. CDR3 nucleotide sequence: TGTGCCAGCAGCGGGACTAGCGGCCACAATGAGCAGTTCTTC.

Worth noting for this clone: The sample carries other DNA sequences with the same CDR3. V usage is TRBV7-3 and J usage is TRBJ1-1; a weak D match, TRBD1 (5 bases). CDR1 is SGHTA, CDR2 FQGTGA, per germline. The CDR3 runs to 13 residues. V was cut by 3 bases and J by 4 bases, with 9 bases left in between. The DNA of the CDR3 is TGTGCCAGCAGCTTTGGGGGGGTCACTGAAGCTTTCTTT. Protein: CASSFGGVTEAFF.

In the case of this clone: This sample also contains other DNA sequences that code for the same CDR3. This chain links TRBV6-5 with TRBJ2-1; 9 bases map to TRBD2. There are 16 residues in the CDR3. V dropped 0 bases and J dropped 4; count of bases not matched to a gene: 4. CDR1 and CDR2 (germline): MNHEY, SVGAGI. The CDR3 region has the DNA TGTGCCAGCAGTTACTCGCTAGCGGGATCTTACAATGAGCAGTTCTTC. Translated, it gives CASSYSLAGSYNEQFF.

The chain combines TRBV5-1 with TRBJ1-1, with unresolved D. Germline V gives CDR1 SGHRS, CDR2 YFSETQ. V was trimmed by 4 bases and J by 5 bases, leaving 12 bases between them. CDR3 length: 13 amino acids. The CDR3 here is CASSEGVGTEAFF. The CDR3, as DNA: TGCGCCAGCAGCGAAGGAGTCGGGACTGAAGCTTTCTTT.

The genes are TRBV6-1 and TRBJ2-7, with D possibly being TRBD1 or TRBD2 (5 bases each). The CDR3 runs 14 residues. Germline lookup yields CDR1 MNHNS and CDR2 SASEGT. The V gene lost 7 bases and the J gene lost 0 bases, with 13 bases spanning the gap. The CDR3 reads CASTWGYTSYEQYF. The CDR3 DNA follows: TGTGCCAGCACCTGGGGGTACACCTCCTACGAGCAGTACTTC.

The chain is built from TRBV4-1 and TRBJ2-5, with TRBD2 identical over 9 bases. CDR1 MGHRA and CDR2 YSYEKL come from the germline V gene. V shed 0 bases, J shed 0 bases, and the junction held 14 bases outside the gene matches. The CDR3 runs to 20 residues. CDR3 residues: CASSQDAVRASGAYQETQYF. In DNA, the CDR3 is TGCGCCAGCAGCCAAGATGCAGTTAGAGCTAGCGGGGCTTACCAAGAGACCCAGTACTTC.

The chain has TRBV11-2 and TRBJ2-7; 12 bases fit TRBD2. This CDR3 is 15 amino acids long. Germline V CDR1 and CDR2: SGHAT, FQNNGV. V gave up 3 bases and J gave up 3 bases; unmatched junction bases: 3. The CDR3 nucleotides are TGTGCCAGCAGCTTGACTAGCGGGAGAATCTACGAGCAGTACTTC. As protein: CASSLTSGRIYEQYF.

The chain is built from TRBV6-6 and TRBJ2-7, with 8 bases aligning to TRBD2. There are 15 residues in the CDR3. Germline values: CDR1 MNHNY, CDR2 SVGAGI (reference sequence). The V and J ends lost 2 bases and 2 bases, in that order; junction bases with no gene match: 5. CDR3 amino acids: CASSYGGAGAYEQYF. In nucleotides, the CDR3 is TGTGCCAGCAGTTACGGTGGAGCGGGGGCCTACGAGCAGTACTTC.

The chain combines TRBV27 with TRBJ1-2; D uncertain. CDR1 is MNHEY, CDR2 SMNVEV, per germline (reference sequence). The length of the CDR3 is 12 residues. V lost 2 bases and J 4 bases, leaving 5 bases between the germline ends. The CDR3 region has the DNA TGTGCCAGCAGTTTAGAGGGCTATGGCTACACCTTC. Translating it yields CASSLEGYGYTF.

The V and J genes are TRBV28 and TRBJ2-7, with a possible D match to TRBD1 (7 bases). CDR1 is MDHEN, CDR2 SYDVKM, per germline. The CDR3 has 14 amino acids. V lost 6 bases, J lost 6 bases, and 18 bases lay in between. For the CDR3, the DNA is TGTGCCAGCAGCCGCACAGGGGTGGGAGGCGAGCAGTACTTC. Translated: CASSRTGVGGEQYF. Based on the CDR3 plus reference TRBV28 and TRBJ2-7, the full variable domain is DVKVTQSSRYLVKRTGEKVFLECVQDMDHENMFWYRQDPGLGLRLIYFSYDVKMKEKGDIPEGYSVSREKKERFSLILESASTNQTSMYLCASSRTGVGGEQYFGPGTRLTVT.

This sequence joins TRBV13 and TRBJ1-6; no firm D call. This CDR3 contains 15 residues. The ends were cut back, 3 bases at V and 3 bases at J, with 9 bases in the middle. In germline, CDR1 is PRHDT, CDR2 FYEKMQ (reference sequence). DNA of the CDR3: TGTGCCAGCAGCTTCAGAGGGAACTATAATTCACCCCTCCACTTT. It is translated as CASSFRGNYNSPLHF. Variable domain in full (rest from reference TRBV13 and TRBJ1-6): AAGVIQSPRHLIKEKRETATLKCYPIPRHDTVYWYQQGPGQDPQFLISFYEKMQSDKGSIPDRFSAQQFSDYHSELNMSSLELGDSALYFCASSFRGNYNSPLHFGNGTRLTVT.

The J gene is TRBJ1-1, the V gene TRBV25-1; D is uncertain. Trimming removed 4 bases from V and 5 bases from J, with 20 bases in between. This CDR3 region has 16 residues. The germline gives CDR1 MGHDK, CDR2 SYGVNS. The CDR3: CASSVFGVRGETEAFF. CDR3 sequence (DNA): TGTGCCAGCAGTGTATTCGGGGTACGTGGTGAGACTGAAGCTTTCTTT.